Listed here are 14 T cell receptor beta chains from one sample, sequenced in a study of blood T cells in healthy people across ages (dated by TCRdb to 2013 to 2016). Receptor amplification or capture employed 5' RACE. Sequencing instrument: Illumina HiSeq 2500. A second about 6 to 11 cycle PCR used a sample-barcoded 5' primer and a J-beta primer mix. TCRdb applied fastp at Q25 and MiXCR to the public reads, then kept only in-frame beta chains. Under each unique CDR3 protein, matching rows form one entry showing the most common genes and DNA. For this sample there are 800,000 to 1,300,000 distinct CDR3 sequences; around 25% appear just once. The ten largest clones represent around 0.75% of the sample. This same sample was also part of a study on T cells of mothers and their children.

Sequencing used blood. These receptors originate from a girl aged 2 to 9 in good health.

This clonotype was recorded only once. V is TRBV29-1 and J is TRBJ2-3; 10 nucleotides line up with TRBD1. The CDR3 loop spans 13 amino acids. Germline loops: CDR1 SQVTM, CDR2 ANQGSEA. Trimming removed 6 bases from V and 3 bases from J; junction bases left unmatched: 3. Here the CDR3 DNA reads TGCAGCGTGACAGGGGGCCAAACAGATACGCAGTATTTT. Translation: CSVTGGQTDTQYF.

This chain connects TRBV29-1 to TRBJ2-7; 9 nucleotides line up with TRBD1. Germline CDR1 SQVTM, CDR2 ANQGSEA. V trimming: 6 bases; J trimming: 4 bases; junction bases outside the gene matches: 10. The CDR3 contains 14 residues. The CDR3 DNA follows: TGCAGCGTACTAACAGGGGGCGCAGGGTACGAGCAGTACTTC. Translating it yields CSVLTGGAGYEQYF.

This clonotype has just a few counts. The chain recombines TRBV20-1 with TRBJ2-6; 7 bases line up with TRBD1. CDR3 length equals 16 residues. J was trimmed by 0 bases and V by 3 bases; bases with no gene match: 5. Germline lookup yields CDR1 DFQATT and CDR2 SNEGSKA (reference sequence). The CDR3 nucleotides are TGCAGTGCTAGGAGGGACAGCTACTCTGGGGCCAACGTCCTGACTTTC. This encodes CSARRDSYSGANVLTF.

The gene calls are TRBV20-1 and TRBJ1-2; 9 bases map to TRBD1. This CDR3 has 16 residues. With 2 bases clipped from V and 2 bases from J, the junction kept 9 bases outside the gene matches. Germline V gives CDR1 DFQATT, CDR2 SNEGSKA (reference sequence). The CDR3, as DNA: TGCAGTGCTAGACCACCGGGACAGGGTTTCAACTATGGCTACACCTTC. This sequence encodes CSARPPGQGFNYGYTF.

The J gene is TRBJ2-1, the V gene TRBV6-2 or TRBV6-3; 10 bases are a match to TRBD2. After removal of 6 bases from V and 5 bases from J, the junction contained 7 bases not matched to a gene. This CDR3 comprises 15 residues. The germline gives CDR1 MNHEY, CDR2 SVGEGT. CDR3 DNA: TGTGCCAGCAGGCGGACTAGCGGTCCTCACAATGAGCAGTTCTTC. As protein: CASRRTSGPHNEQFF.

CDR3: CATRTTGKSEQYF. For the CDR3, the DNA is TGTGCCACTCGTACGACAGGGAAATCCGAGCAGTACTTC. V is TRBV6-6 and J is TRBJ2-7; 7 nucleotides line up with TRBD1. Germline CDR1 is MNHNY and CDR2 is SVGAGI (reference sequence). The ends lost 10 bases at V and 6 bases at J; junction bases unmatched: 12. The CDR3 runs to 13 residues.

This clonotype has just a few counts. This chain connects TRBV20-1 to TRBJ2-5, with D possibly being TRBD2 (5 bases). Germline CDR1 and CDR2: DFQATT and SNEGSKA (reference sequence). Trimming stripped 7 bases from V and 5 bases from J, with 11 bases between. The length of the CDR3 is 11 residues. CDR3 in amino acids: CSVAGSETQYF. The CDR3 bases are TGCAGTGTCGCGGGCTCGGAGACCCAGTACTTC.

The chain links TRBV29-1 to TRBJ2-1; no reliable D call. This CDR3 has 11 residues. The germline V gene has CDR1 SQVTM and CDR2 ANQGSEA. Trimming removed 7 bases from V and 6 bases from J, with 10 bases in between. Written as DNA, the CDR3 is TGCAGCGGGTGGAAGGCCAATGAGCAGTTCTTC. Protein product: CSGWKANEQFF.

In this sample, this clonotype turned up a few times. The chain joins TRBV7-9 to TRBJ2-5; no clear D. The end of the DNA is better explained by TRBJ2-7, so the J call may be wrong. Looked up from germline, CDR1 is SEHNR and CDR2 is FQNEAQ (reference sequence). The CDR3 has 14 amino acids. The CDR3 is CASSNTRLSYEQYF. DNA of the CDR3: TGTGCCAGCAGCAATACCAGACTCTCCTACGAGCAGTACTTC.

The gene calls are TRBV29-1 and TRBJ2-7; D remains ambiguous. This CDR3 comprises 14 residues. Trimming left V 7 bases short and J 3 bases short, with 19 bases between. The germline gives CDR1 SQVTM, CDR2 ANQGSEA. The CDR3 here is CSGSRNMDGYEQYF. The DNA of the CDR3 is TGCAGCGGGAGTCGGAACATGGACGGCTACGAGCAGTACTTC.

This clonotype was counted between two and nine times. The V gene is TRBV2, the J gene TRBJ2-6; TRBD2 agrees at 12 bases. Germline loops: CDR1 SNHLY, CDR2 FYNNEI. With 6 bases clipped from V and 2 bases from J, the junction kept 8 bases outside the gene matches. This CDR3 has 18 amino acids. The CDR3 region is CASRTSGSNMPGANVLTF. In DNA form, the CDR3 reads TGTGCCAGCAGGACTAGCGGGAGTAATATGCCTGGGGCCAACGTCCTGACTTTC.

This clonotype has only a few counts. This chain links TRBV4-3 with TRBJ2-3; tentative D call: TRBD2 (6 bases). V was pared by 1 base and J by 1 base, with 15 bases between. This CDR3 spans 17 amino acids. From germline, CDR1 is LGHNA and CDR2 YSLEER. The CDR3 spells CASSQASGLLRTDTQYF. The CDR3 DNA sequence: TGCGCCAGCAGCCAAGCCTCCGGACTACTTCGCACAGATACGCAGTATTTT.

Here the CDR3 DNA reads TGCGCCAGCAGACAGGGGGCGGTTGAAAAACTGTTTTTT. Its protein product is CASRQGAVEKLFF. This chain links TRBV4-1 with TRBJ1-4; 9 nucleotides align to TRBD1. Germline V gene data show CDR1 as MGHRA and CDR2 as YSYEKL. The CDR3 contains 13 residues. With 6 bases clipped from V and 7 bases from J, the junction kept 3 bases outside the gene matches.

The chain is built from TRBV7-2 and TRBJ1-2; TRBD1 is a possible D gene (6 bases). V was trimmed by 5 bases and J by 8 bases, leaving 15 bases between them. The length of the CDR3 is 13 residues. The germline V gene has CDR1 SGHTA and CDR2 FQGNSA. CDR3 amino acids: CASSPGAVLGYTF. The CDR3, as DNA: TGTGCCAGCAGCCCAGGGGCCGTCTTGGGCTACACCTTC.